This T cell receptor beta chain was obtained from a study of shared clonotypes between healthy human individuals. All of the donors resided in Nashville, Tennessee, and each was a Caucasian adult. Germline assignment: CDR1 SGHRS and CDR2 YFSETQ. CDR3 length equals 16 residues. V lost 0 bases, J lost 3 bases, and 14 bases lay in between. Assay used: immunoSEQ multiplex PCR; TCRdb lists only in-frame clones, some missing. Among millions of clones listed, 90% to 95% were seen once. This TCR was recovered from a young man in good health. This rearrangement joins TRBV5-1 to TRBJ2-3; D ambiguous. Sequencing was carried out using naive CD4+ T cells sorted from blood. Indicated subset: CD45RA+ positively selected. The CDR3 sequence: CASSLAEDAQTDTQYF. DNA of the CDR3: TGCGCCAGCAGCTTGGCCGAAGACGCGCAAACAGATACGCAGTATTTT.